This T cell receptor (beta chain) stems from a study of blood T cells in healthy people across ages. Study-wide context: About one barcoded beta molecule per two T cells was captured by template switching. Study-level findings and limits: Naive and antigen-experienced cells could not be conclusively compared, given unsorted PBMCs. Fewer expanded clones and more diversity marked long-lived versus aged donors.

V lost 4 bases, J lost 0 bases, and 10 bases stayed unmatched. The CDR3 has 18 residues. Germline-derived CDR1 and CDR2 are SQVTM and ANQGSEA. The donors, aged about 6 to 95, were healthy Caucasians from Russia. Combining a sample-barcoded 5' primer with a J-beta primer mix, a second PCR ran for about 7 to 11 cycles. TCRdb itself ran the 5' RACE reads through MiXCR, one entry per CDR3 protein. The sample lists 1.5 million to 2 million distinct CDR3 sequences, around 40% seen once, with 23% in the top ten. This clonotype was counted between two and nine times. Its cognate antigen is unknown. The chain uses TRBV29-1 and TRBJ2-1; 12 bases are shared with TRBD2. The source material was blood. The receptor was isolated from a human donor in good health. The CDR3 region is CSVVTASGGASSYNEQFF. The DNA of the CDR3 is TGCAGCGTTGTAACGGCTAGCGGGGGGGCTAGCTCCTACAATGAGCAGTTCTTC.